This paragraph covers one TCR beta chain sequence. The sample originates from a study of beta chain features in type 1 diabetes. Germline V gene sequence: CDR1 LNHNV, CDR2 YYDKDF (reference sequence). The CDR3 extends over 15 amino acids. Blood was collected once per donor into heparin, averaging about 0.12 L. Every bit of the isolated RNA underwent reverse transcription, so sequencing read expressed TCRB transcripts. Some clones are missing from TCRdb's copy, which holds only in-frame ones; the method was immunoSEQ multiplex PCR. The table includes fewer than 900,000 clones, 17% detected once. The receptor comes from a woman between 18 and 29 years old in good health. The specimen was naive CD4+ T cells from blood. This chain connects TRBV15 to TRBJ1-1, with D perhaps matching TRBD1 (6 bases). The J call is uncertain, as TRBJ2-2 better fits the DNA end. CDR3 amino acids: CATSREAGVPGELFF. CDR3 nucleotide sequence: TGTGCCACCAGCAGAGAAGCAGGGGTACCCGGGGAGCTGTTTTTT.